These 14 T cell receptor beta chains came from one sample sequenced in a study of CD8 T cells in ankylosing spondylitis. Antigens for these TCRs are unknown. Study-level points and caveats: Blood from ankylosing spondylitis patients appeared to carry a characteristic eight-variant TCR beta motif.

MiXCR was run by TCRdb on the 5' RACE reads, yielding one entry per CDR3 protein. The data hold more than 250,000 distinct CDR3 sequences, with approximately 8% observed a single time. The material sequenced was blood, either unsorted or a sorted T cell fraction (not recorded which). These receptors originate from a male donor with ankylosing spondylitis.

This rearrangement joins TRBV28 to TRBJ2-1; the match to TRBD2 covers 11 bases. This CDR3 has 16 residues. CDR1 is MDHEN, CDR2 SYDVKM, per germline. V lost 4 bases, J lost 6 bases, and 8 bases stayed unmatched. This CDR3 is CASSSVAGGPFNEQFF. The DNA of the CDR3 is TGTGCCAGCAGTTCCGTAGCGGGAGGGCCTTTCAATGAGCAGTTCTTC.

The chain recombines TRBV7-2 with TRBJ2-7, with 8 bases identical to TRBD1. The CDR3 length is 16 residues. The germline CDR1 and CDR2 sequences are SGHTA and FQGNSA. The V and J ends lost 3 bases and 2 bases, in that order; junction bases with no gene match: 9. The CDR3 nucleotides are TGTGCCAGCAGCTTGGGTCGACAGGGGCGGACCTACGAGCAGTACTTC. It codes for CASSLGRQGRTYEQYF.

This clonotype was detected many times. The chain couples TRBV24-1 to TRBJ2-1; 10 positions match TRBD1. Germline V gene sequence: CDR1 KGHDR, CDR2 SFDVKD. Germline trimming cut 7 bases from V and 7 bases from J; bases unmatched to any gene: 9. CDR3 length equals 15 residues. The CDR3 bases are TGTGCCACCAGCTATCCGGGACAGGGGTTAAATGAGCAGTTCTTC. It yields the protein CATSYPGQGLNEQFF.

This chain links TRBV5-1 with TRBJ2-5; 9 bases map to TRBD2. The CDR3 has 13 amino acids. Germline CDR1 and CDR2: SGHRS and YFSETQ. V dropped 7 bases and J dropped 2; count of bases not matched to a gene: 3. CDR3 region: CASRLAGQETQYF. The CDR3 DNA reads as TGCGCCAGCCGCCTAGCGGGGCAAGAGACCCAGTACTTC.

The rearrangement joins TRBV12-3 or TRBV12-4 to TRBJ2-1, with 10 bases lining up with TRBD2. V shed 2 bases, J shed 2 bases, and the junction held 15 bases outside the gene matches. This CDR3 has 20 residues. The CDR3 nucleotides read TGTGCCAGCAGTTTAAGTCCACAAGCGGGAGGGCCGTTAACCTACAATGAGCAGTTCTTC. This sequence encodes CASSLSPQAGGPLTYNEQFF.

This clonotype was seen repeatedly, ten times or more. The chain couples TRBV7-9 to TRBJ2-7, with D maybe TRBD2 (5 bases). Between the trimmed V and J ends, which lost 6 bases and 6 bases, there was a span of 18 bases. Germline-derived CDR1 and CDR2 are SEHNR and FQNEAQ (reference sequence). The CDR3 consists of 14 residues. The chain's CDR3 is CASSGLESPVEQYF. CDR3 in DNA: TGTGCCAGCAGTGGACTGGAGAGCCCCGTCGAGCAGTACTTC.

The rearrangement uses TRBV12-3 or TRBV12-4 and TRBJ2-3; D unclear. The CDR3 consists of 12 residues. The V end was cut by 6 bases, the J end by 6 bases, with 10 bases between. The CDR3 loop reads CASSSRPDTQYF. As DNA, the CDR3 is TGTGCCAGCAGCTCTCGCCCCGATACGCAGTATTTT.

This clonotype was detected ten times or more. The genes are TRBV5-1 and TRBJ2-1, with unresolved D. The germline V gene has CDR1 SGHRS and CDR2 YFSETQ. Trimming took off 2 bases at V and 4 bases at J, with 7 bases between the two ends. The CDR3 is 13 amino acids. The CDR3 loop is CASSFERYNEQFF. The CDR3 DNA reads as TGCGCCAGCAGCTTTGAAAGATACAATGAGCAGTTCTTC.

This clonotype was detected ten times or more. The gene calls are TRBV5-1 and TRBJ2-2; 9 nucleotides line up with TRBD2. CDR3 size: 15 residues. CDR1 SGHRS and CDR2 YFSETQ come from the germline V gene. V was pared by 1 base and J by 5 bases, with 3 bases of the junction left unmatched. CDR3 DNA: TGCGCCAGCAGCTTGAATAGCGGGAGTACCGGGGAGCTGTTTTTT. Protein: CASSLNSGSTGELFF. Combining the CDR3 with reference TRBV5-1 and TRBJ2-2 gives the whole variable domain KAGVTQTPRYLIKTRGQQVTLSCSPISGHRSVSWYQQTPGQGLQFLFEYFSETQRNKGNFPGRFSGRQFSNSRSEMNVSTLELGDSALYLCASSLNSGSTGELFFGEGSRLTVL.

The rearrangement uses TRBV7-9 and TRBJ2-5; D unresolved. This CDR3 region has 14 residues. The germline gives CDR1 SEHNR, CDR2 FQNEAQ (reference sequence). V was clipped by 7 bases and J by 2 bases, with 14 bases between them. The DNA for the CDR3 is TGTGCCAGCACCCCTCTGAACACGCAAGAGACCCAGTACTTC. Amino acids: CASTPLNTQETQYF.

This clonotype was counted many times. V is TRBV3-1 and J is TRBJ2-2; weak D call: TRBD1 (5 bases). This CDR3 has 16 amino acids. The germline CDR1 and CDR2 sequences are LGHDT and YNNKEL (reference sequence). Trimming cost V 2 bases and J 0 bases, with 10 bases left between them. The CDR3 protein is CASSQWTFTNTGELFF. For the CDR3, the DNA is TGTGCCAGCAGCCAATGGACATTTACGAACACCGGGGAGCTGTTTTTT.

This clonotype appeared a few times. The chain combines TRBV9 with TRBJ2-3; the match to TRBD2 covers 14 bases. CDR1 SGDLS and CDR2 YYNGEE come from the germline V gene. The CDR3 is 18 amino acids. With 3 bases clipped from V and 5 bases from J, the junction kept 11 bases outside the gene matches. In DNA form, the CDR3 reads TGTGCCAGCAGCGGAGGAAGGACTAGCGGGAGGATTGGAGATACGCAGTATTTT. It is translated as CASSGGRTSGRIGDTQYF. The variable domain in full, completed from reference TRBV9 and TRBJ2-3, reads DSGVTQTPKHLITATGQRVTLRCSPRSGDLSVYWYQQSLDQGLQFLIQYYNGEERAKGNILERFSAQQFPDLHSELNLSSLELGDSALYFCASSGGRTSGRIGDTQYFGPGTRLTVL.

The sample holds a few counts of this clonotype. The V call is TRBV7-9, the J call TRBJ2-1; D is perhaps TRBD2 (5 bases). V gave up 2 bases and J gave up 0 bases, with 8 bases separating them. From germline, CDR1 is SEHNR and CDR2 FQNEAQ (reference sequence). CDR3 size: 15 residues. The CDR3 nucleotides read TGTGCCAGCAGCTTAACTAGGAGCTCCTACAATGAGCAGTTCTTC. It yields the protein CASSLTRSSYNEQFF. Full variable domain (outside the CDR3, taken from reference TRBV7-9 and TRBJ2-1): DTGVSQNPRHKITKRGQNVTFRCDPISEHNRLYWYRQTLGQGPEFLTYFQNEAQLEKSRLLSDRFSAERPKGSFSTLEIQRTEQGDSAMYLCASSLTRSSYNEQFFGPGTRLTVL.

The CDR3 loop reads CASSGNYDSTDTQYF. CDR3 bases: TGTGCCAGCAGCGGAAACTACGACAGCACAGATACGCAGTATTTT. This chain uses TRBV13 with TRBJ2-3; the D is unclear. With 5 bases removed from V and 0 bases from J, the gap between germline ends came to 12 bases. This CDR3 has 15 residues. In germline, CDR1 is PRHDT, CDR2 FYEKMQ (reference sequence). The entire variable domain, with the rest obtained from reference TRBV13 and TRBJ2-3, is as follows: AAGVIQSPRHLIKEKRETATLKCYPIPRHDTVYWYQQGPGQDPQFLISFYEKMQSDKGSIPDRFSAQQFSDYHSELNMSSLELGDSALYFCASSGNYDSTDTQYFGPGTRLTVL.